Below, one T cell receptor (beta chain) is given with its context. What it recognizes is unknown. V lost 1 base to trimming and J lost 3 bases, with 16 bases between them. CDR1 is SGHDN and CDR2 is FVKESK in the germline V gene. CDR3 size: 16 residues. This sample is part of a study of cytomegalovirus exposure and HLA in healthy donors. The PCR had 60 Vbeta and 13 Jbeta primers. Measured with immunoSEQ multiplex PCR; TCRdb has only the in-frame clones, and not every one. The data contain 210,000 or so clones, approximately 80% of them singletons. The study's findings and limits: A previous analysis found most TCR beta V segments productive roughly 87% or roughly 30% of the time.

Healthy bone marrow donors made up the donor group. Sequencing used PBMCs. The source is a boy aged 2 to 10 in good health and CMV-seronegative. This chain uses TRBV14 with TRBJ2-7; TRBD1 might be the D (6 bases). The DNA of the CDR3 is TGTGCCAGCAGCCAAGGAAGGGGGTCGCCTCTCTACGAGCAGTACTTC. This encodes CASSQGRGSPLYEQYF.